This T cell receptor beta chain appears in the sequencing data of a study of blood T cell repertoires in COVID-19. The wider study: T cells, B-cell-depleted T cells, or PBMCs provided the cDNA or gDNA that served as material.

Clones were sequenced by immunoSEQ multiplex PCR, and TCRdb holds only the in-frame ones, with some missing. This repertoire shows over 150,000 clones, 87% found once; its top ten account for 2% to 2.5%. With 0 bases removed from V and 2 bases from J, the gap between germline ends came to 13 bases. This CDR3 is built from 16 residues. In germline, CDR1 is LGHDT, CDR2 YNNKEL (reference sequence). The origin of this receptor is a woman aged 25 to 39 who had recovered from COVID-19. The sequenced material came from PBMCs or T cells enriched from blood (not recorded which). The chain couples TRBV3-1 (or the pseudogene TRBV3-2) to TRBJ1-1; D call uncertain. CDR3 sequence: CASSQDNGNYNTEAFF. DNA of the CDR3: TGTGCCAGCAGCCAAGATAATGGCAACTACAACACTGAAGCTTTCTTT.